Here is one T cell receptor (beta chain) with its context. Its specificity is unknown. These data are taken from a study of cytomegalovirus exposure and HLA in healthy donors. Overall study findings and caveats: Reports showed the classifier diagnosing cytomegalovirus status with high specificity and sensitivity. Three chains linked to CMV were shown in vitro to be specific for CMV antigens.

V gave up 3 bases and J gave up 8 bases; unmatched junction bases: 7. Germline V gives CDR1 LNHDA, CDR2 SQIVND (reference sequence). This CDR3 region has 15 residues. Profiling relied on immunoSEQ multiplex PCR, and the TCRdb table lists in-frame clones only, not all of them. The sample has about 120,000 clones, more than 75% seen once. This TCR was recovered from a young woman in good health and CMV-seronegative. The chain links TRBV19 to TRBJ1-4; TRBD1 matches 9 bases. Sample: PBMCs. The CDR3 protein is CASSIGQGMREKLFF. CDR3 nucleotides: TGTGCCAGTAGTATTGGACAGGGGATGCGGGAAAAACTGTTTTTT.